This T cell receptor (beta chain) was obtained from a study of sequential checkpoint blockade in melanoma. The assay was immunoSEQ multiplex PCR, and TCRdb's table has in-frame clones only and misses some. The sample consists of more than 10,000 clones, roughly three fifths of them appearing once. Germline V gene lookup returns CDR1 SEHNR and CDR2 FQNEAQ (reference sequence). The CDR3 sequence is 16 residues long. The trim removed 4 bases at V and 0 bases at J, leaving 4 bases unmatched. Treatment specified: randomized to nivolumab then ipilimumab (arm A) or the reverse (arm B). PBMC sorting kept live CD3+CD8+ cells without CD19 or CD56.

The clonotype originates from a human donor with melanoma. The rearrangement uses TRBV7-9 and TRBJ2-5; 11 bases agree with TRBD2. The sample here was CD8+ T cells sorted from blood (inferred from file names), taken from a patient given nivolumab and ipilimumab in sequence. CDR3 amino acids: CASSSVGLADQETQYF. For the CDR3, the DNA is TGTGCCAGCAGCTCCGTGGGACTAGCGGACCAAGAGACCCAGTACTTC.